This TCR beta chain derives from a study of cytomegalovirus exposure and HLA in healthy donors. The study, taken as a whole, reports: Confirmation in vitro established that three CMV-associated chains were specific for CMV antigens. According to an earlier analysis, most TCR beta V segments yielded productive rearrangements about 87% or about 30% of the time. The later analysis indicated that the majority of CMV-associated TCR beta chains appeared HLA-restricted.

CDR3 size: 12 residues. Germline V lookup: CDR1 SNHLY, CDR2 FYNNEI. The sample holds a few counts of this clone. The antigen is undetermined. The PCR employed 60 Vbeta primers together with 13 Jbeta primers. This table comes from immunoSEQ multiplex PCR, and its TCRdb copy is limited to in-frame clones, with some not included. The profile shows approximately 160,000 clones, 75% to 85% of them singletons. The rearrangement links TRBV2 to TRBJ1-3, with D perhaps TRBD1 (6 bases). What was sequenced was PBMCs. This receptor was identified in a male donor in good health and CMV-seropositive. CDR3: CVSHRAGNTIYF. CDR3 DNA: TGTGTATCCCACAGGGCTGGAAACACCATATATTTT.